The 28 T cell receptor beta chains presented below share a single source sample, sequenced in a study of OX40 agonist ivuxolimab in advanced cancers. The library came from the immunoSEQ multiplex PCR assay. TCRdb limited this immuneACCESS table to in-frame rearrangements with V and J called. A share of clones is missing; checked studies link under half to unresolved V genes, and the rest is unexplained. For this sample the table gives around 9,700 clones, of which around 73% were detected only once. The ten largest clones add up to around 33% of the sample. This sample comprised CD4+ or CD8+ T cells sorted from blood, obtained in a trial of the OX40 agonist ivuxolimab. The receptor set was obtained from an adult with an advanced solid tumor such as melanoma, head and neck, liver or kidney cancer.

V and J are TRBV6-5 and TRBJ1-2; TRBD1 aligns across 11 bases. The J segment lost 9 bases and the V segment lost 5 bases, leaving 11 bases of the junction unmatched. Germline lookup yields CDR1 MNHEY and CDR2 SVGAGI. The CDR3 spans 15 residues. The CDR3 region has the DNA TGTGCCAGCAGTCTTTCCGGACAGGGGGCGGTAAGCTACACCTTC. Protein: CASSLSGQGAVSYTF.

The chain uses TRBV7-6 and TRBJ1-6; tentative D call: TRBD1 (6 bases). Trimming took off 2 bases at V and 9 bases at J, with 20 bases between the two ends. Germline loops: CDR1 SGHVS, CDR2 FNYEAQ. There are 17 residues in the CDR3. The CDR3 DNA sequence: TGTGCCAGCAGCTTATCAGGCTCAGGGGATCGCAGTTCACCCCTCCACTTT. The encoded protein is CASSLSGSGDRSSPLHF.

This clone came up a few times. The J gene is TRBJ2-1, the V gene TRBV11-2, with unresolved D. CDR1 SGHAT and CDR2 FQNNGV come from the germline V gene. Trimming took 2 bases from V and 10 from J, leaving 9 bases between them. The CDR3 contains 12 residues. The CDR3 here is CASSLFSEEQFF. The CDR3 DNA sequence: TGTGCCAGCAGCTTATTTTCTGAGGAGCAGTTCTTC.

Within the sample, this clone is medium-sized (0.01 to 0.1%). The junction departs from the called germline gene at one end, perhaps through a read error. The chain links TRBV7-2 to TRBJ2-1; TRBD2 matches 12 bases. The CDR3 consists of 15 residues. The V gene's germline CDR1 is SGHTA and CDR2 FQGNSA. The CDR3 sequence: CASSLAGGQYNEQFF. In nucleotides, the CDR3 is TGTGCCAGCAGCCTAGCGGGGGGGCAATACAATGAGCAGTTCTTC.

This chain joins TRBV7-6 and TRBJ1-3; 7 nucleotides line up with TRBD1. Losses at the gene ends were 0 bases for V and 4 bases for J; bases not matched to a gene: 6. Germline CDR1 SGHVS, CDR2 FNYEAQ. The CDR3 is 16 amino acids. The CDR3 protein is CASSLARQGSGNTIYF. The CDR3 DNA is TGTGCCAGCAGCTTAGCACGACAGGGCTCCGGAAACACCATATATTTT.

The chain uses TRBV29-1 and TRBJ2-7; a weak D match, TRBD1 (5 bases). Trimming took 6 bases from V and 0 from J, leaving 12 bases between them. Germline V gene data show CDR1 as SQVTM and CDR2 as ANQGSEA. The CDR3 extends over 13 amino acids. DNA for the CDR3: TGCAGCGTCGAAACAGGACCCTCCTACGAGCAGTACTTC. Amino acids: CSVETGPSYEQYF.

CDR3 loop: CASSSGQGYEQYF. The DNA for the CDR3 is TGTGCCAGCAGCTCGGGACAGGGATACGAGCAGTACTTC. This rearrangement joins TRBV11-2 to TRBJ2-7, with 9 bases lining up with TRBD1. V shed 4 bases, J shed 4 bases, and the junction held 2 bases outside the gene matches. This CDR3 region has 13 residues. Germline lookup yields CDR1 SGHAT and CDR2 FQNNGV.

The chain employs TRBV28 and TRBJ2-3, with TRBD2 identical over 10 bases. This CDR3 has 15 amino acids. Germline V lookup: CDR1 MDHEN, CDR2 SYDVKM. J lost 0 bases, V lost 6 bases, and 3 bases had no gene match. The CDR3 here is CASREAGGSTDTQYF. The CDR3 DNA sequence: TGTGCCAGCAGAGAAGCGGGAGGGAGCACAGATACGCAGTATTTT.

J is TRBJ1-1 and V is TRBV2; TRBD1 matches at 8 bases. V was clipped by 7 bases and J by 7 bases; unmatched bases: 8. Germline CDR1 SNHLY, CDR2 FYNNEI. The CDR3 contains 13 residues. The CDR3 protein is CASNGQGLLEAFF. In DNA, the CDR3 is TGTGCCAGCAACGGACAGGGTCTACTTGAAGCTTTCTTT.

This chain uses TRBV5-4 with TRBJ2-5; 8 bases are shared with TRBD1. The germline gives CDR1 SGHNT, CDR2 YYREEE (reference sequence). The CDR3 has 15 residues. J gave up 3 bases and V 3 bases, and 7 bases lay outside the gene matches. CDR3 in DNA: TGTGCCAGCAGCTCCACAGAGACAGGGGAAGAGACCCAGTACTTC. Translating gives CASSSTETGEETQYF.

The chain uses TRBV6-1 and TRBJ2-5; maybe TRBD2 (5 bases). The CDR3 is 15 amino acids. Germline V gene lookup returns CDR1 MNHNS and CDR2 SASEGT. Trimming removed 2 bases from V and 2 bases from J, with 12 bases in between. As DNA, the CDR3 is TGTGCCAGCAGTGAACTCGCCGGGGAACAAGAGACCCAGTACTTC. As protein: CASSELAGEQETQYF.

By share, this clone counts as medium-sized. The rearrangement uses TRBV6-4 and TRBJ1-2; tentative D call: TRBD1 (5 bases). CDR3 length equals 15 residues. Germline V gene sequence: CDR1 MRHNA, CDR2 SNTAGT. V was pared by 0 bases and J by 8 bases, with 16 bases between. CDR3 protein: CASSDSADSPLGYTF. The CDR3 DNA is TGTGCCAGCAGTGACTCAGCCGACAGTCCCTTGGGCTACACCTTC.

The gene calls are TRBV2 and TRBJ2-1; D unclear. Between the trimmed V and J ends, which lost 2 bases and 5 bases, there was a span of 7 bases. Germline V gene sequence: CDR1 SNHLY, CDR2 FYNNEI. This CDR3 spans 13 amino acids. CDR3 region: CASSEWLNNEQFF. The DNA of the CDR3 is TGTGCCAGCAGTGAATGGTTAAACAATGAGCAGTTCTTC.

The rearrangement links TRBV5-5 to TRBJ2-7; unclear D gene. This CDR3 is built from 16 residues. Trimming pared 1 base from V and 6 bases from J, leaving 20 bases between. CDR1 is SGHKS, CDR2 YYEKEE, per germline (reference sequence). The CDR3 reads CASSLFQPSYDPEQYF. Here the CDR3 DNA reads TGTGCCAGCAGCTTGTTTCAACCATCGTACGACCCCGAGCAGTACTTC.

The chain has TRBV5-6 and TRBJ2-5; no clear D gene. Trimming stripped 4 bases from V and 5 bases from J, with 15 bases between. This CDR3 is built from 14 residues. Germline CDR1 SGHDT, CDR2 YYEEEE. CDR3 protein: CASSKPSALETQYF. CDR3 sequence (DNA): TGTGCCAGCAGCAAGCCCAGCGCATTGGAGACCCAGTACTTC.

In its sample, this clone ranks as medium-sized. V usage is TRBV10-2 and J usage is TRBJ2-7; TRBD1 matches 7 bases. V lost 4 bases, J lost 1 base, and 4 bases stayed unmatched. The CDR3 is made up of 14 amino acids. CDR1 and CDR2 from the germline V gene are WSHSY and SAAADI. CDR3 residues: CASSVGQRSYEQYF. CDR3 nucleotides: TGCGCCAGCAGTGTGGGACAGAGGTCCTACGAGCAGTACTTC.

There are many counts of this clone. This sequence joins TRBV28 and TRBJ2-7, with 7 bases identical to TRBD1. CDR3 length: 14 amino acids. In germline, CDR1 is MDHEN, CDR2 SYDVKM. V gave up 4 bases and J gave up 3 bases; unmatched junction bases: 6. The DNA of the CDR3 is TGTGCCAGCAGTTCACCGGGACAGCTCTACGAGCAGTACTTC. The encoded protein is CASSSPGQLYEQYF.

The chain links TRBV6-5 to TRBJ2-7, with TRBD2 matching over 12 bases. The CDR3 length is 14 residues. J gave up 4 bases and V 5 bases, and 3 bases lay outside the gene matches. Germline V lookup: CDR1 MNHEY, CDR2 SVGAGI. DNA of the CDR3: TGTGCCAGCAGTCCGACTAGCGGGGGTTACGAGCAGTACTTC. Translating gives CASSPTSGGYEQYF.

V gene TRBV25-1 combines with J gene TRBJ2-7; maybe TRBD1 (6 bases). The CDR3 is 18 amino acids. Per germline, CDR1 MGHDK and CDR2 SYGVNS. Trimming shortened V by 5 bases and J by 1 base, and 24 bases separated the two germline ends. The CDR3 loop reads CASSYPPAGQRSSYEQYF. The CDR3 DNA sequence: TGTGCCAGCAGTTACCCCCCCGCCGGACAGAGGAGTTCCTACGAGCAGTACTTC.

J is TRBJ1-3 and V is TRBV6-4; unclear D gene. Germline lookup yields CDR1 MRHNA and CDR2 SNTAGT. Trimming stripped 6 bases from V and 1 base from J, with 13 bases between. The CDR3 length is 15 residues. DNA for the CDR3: TGTGCCAGCAGGGAAGGGTGGAATTCTGGAAACACCATATATTTT. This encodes CASREGWNSGNTIYF.

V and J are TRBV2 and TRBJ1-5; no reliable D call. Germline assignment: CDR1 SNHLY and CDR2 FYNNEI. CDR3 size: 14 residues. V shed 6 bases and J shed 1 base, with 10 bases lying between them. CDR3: CASSLVGSNQPQHF. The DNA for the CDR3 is TGTGCCAGCAGCCTGGTTGGGAGCAATCAGCCCCAGCATTTT.

The CDR3 DNA reads as TGTGCCAGCAGTTTATCCACAGGGGGCCAAACTGAAGCTTTCTTT. Protein: CASSLSTGGQTEAFF. The chain links TRBV27 to TRBJ1-1, with 9 bases matching TRBD1. Unmatched junction bases numbered 4, after V lost 0 bases and J lost 5 bases. The germline gives CDR1 MNHEY, CDR2 SMNVEV (reference sequence). There are 15 residues in the CDR3.

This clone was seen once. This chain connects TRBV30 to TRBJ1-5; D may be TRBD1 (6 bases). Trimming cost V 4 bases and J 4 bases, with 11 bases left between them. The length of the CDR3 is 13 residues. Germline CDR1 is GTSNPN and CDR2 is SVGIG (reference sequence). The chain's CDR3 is CAWNSQGNQPQHF. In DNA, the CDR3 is TGTGCCTGGAATTCCCAGGGGAATCAGCCCCAGCATTTT.

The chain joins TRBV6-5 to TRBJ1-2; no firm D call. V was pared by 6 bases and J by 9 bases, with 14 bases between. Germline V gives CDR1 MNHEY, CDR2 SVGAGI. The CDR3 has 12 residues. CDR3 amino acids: CASSPGFYSYTF. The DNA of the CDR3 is TGTGCCAGCAGCCCTGGGTTTTATAGCTACACCTTC.

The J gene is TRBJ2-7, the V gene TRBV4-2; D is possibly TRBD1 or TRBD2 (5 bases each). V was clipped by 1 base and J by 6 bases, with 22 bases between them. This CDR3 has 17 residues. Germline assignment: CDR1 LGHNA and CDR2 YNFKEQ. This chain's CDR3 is CASSQGVGETGPLEQYF. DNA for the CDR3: TGTGCCAGCAGCCAAGGGGTCGGAGAAACGGGGCCCCTCGAGCAGTACTTC.

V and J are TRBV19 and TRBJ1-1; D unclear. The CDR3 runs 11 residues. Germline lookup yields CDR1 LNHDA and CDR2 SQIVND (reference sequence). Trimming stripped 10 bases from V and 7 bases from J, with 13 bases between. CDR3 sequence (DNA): TGTGCCACTCGAAAGGGAGATGAAGCTTTCTTT. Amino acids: CATRKGDEAFF.

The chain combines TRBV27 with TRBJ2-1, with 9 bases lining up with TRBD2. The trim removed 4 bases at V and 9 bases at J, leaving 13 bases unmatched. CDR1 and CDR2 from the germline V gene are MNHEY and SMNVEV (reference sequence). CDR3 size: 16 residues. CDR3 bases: TGTGCCAGCAGTTCACCCTGGGGTAGCGGGAGAGCTGAGCAGTTCTTC. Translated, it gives CASSSPWGSGRAEQFF.

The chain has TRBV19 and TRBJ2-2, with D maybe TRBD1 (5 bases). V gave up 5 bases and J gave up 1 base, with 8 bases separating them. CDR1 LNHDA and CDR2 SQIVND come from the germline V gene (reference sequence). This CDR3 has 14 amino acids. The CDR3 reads CASSPTGNTGELFF. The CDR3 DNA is TGTGCCAGTAGTCCAACAGGGAACACCGGGGAGCTGTTTTTT.